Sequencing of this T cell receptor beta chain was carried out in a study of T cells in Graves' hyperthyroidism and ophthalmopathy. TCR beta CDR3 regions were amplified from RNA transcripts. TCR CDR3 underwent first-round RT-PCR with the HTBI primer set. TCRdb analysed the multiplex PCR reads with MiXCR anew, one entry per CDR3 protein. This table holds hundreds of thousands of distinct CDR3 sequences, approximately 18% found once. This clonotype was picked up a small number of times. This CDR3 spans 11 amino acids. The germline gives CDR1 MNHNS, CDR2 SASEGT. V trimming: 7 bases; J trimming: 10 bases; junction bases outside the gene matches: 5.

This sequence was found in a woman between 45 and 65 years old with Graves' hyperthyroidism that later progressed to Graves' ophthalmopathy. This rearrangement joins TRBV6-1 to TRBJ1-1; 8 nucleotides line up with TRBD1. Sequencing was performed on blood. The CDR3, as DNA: TGTGCCAGCACTCAGGGGGCGAGAGCTTTCTTT. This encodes CASTQGARAFF.